These T cell receptor beta chains were read from a single sample in a study of cytotoxic CD8 clonotypes in ibrutinib-treated CLL. Assay used: immunoSEQ multiplex PCR; TCRdb lists only in-frame clones, some missing. The sample has around 310,000 clones, 70% to 80% seen once; the top ten hold 5% to 7%. The sequencing used PBMCs, collected before ibrutinib treatment. These receptors were obtained from a human donor with chronic lymphocytic leukemia. CDR3s leave out the opening cysteine and the closing phenylalanine or tryptophan. Fields, in order: J gene, V gene, CDR3 protein.

>TRBJ1-1|TRBV6-5
ASSYQQGLATEAF
>TRBJ1-2|TRBV29-1
SGLLQGAGGYT
>TRBJ2-6|TRBV2
ASSRDRVGANVLT
>TRBJ2-1|TRBV11-3
ASSSGQGSYNEQF
>TRBJ2-5|TRBV7-2
ASSGTSGALPARETQY
>TRBJ2-7|TRBV2
ASRADSYEQY
>TRBJ2-3|TRBV9
ASSVGTSGRALYTQY
>TRBJ2-1|TRBV9
ASSVGQSSYNEQF
>TRBJ1-1|TRBV30
AWGQNTEAF
>TRBJ1-2|TRBV7-9
ASSLEATPRAGYT
>TRBJ1-2|TRBV6-5
ASTTGQGGGYT
>TRBJ2-7|TRBV9
ASSVAGGTYEQY
>TRBJ1-1|TRBV18
ASSPEEAEAF
>TRBJ1-4|TRBV5-1
ASSEVPGLEKLF
>TRBJ1-5|TRBV6-1
ASSGGTDSNQPQH